Listed here are 22 T cell receptor beta chains from one sample, sequenced in a study of brain T cells in children with intractable seizures. The protocol was immunoSEQ multiplex PCR, while the TCRdb copy is restricted to in-frame clones and leaves out a portion. The sample lists more than 40,000 clones, 90% seen once, with roughly 6.5% in the top ten. This specimen consisted of peripheral blood, obtained at surgery. The receptors were sampled from a girl aged 2-10 years with tuberous sclerosis and intractable seizures.

This clone is a singleton in its sample. V is TRBV10-3 and J is TRBJ2-5; possible D gene TRBD1, 6 bases. Between the trimmed V and J ends, which lost 10 bases and 2 bases, there was a span of 14 bases. Germline CDR1 reads ENHRY; CDR2 reads SYGVKD. The CDR3 contains 13 residues. DNA of the CDR3: TGTGCCACCCTTGACAGGAGTCAAGAGACCCAGTACTTC. It codes for CATLDRSQETQYF.

V usage is TRBV6-2 or TRBV6-3 and J usage is TRBJ1-4, with TRBD1 matching 7 bases. CDR1 is MNHEY, CDR2 SVGEGT, per germline. Trimming at V came to 2 bases and at J to 3 bases, leaving 9 bases not matched to a gene. The CDR3 consists of 17 residues. CDR3 nucleotide sequence: TGTGCCAGCAGTTACCCATACAGGGGTCGGGCTAATGAAAAACTGTTTTTT. This codes for CASSYPYRGRANEKLFF.

The chain couples TRBV6-5 to TRBJ2-5; D may be TRBD2 (6 bases). CDR3 length: 11 residues. Per germline, CDR1 MNHEY and CDR2 SVGAGI. Trimming shortened V by 6 bases and J by 4 bases, and 6 bases separated the two germline ends. CDR3 sequence reads: CASRGGETQYF. DNA for the CDR3: TGTGCCAGCAGGGGAGGAGAGACCCAGTACTTC.

Turning to this clone: At one end the junction does not follow the germline gene, possibly because of a read error. The gene calls are TRBV4-1 and TRBJ1-1, with a possible D match to TRBD1 (6 bases). This CDR3 spans 16 amino acids. CDR1 MGHRA and CDR2 YSYEKL come from the germline V gene. In DNA, the CDR3 is TGCGCCAGCACCCAAACCCCGGGCAGGGGAATCACTGAAGCTTTCTTT. It translates to CASTQTPGRGITEAFF.

The V gene is TRBV10-3, the J gene TRBJ1-4; D may be TRBD1 (5 bases). Germline V CDR1 and CDR2: ENHRY, SYGVKD. V was pared by 4 bases and J by 7 bases, with 22 bases between. The CDR3 contains 17 residues. For the CDR3, the DNA is TGTGCCATCAGTGGGACACTCATATCCCACGTCGGTGAAAAACTGTTTTTT. Translated, it gives CAISGTLISHVGEKLFF.

The chain is built from TRBV4-1 and TRBJ2-2; unclear D gene. The V and J ends lost 1 base and 5 bases respectively, with 8 bases between them. Germline values: CDR1 MGHRA, CDR2 YSYEKL. CDR3 size: 14 residues. The CDR3 sequence: CASSQGVGTGELFF. DNA for the CDR3: TGCGCCAGCAGCCAAGGGGTCGGAACCGGGGAGCTGTTTTTT.

This clone has just one count. V usage is TRBV10-3 and J usage is TRBJ1-2; no definite D call. The germline V gene encodes CDR1 ENHRY and CDR2 SYGVKD. The CDR3 runs to 15 residues. Trimming took 0 bases from V and 8 from J, leaving 16 bases between them. The CDR3 is CAISESSRILGGYTF. The CDR3 bases are TGTGCCATCAGTGAGTCGAGTAGGATACTGGGAGGCTACACCTTC.

The chain employs TRBV27 and TRBJ1-5; D gene unclear. CDR1 is MNHEY and CDR2 is SMNVEV in the germline V gene (reference sequence). The V end was cut by 2 bases, the J end by 5 bases, with 10 bases between. There are 14 residues in the CDR3. CDR3 residues: CASSLTATYQPQHF. For the CDR3, the DNA is TGTGCCAGCAGTTTAACAGCCACCTATCAGCCCCAGCATTTT.

The genes are TRBV21-1 and TRBJ1-1; TRBD1, the table's D call, was not compared with the DNA. TRBV21-1 is a pseudogene locus. The CDR3 extends over 14 amino acids. CDR3 loop: CASTPGQGDTEAFF. The CDR3 DNA is TGTGCCAGCACCCCCGGACAGGGGGACACTGAAGCTTTCTTT.

The chain uses TRBV4-1 and TRBJ2-5; D gene unclear. V lost 0 bases, J lost 4 bases, and 15 bases lay in between. The CDR3 is 16 residues long. Germline V gene sequence: CDR1 MGHRA, CDR2 YSYEKL. The CDR3 DNA follows: TGCGCCAGCAGCCAAGAAAGCCCAGGTCGTGCAGAGACCCAGTACTTC. Protein sequence: CASSQESPGRAETQYF.

The chain joins TRBV5-1 to TRBJ2-3, with 7 bases fitting TRBD1. V gave up 5 bases and J gave up 2 bases; unmatched junction bases: 11. CDR1 and CDR2 from the germline V gene are SGHRS and YFSETQ. This CDR3 has 16 amino acids. The CDR3 DNA sequence: TGCGCCAGCAGTCGGGAACAGGGGCCCCTCACAGATACGCAGTATTTT. It is translated as CASSREQGPLTDTQYF.

J is TRBJ2-1 and V is TRBV30, with 7 bases fitting TRBD1. The CDR3 totals 16 residues. From germline, CDR1 is GTSNPN and CDR2 SVGIG (reference sequence). V was pared by 7 bases and J by 0 bases, with 12 bases of the junction left unmatched. The CDR3 DNA reads as TGTGCCTTTTCTCAAGGGGGCGCCGGCTCCTACAATGAGCAGTTCTTC. It encodes CAFSQGGAGSYNEQFF. The variable domain in full, completed from reference TRBV30 and TRBJ2-1, reads SQTIHQWPATLVQPVGSPLSLECTVEGTSNPNLYWYRQAAGRGLQLLFYSVGIGQISSEVPQNLSASRPQDRQFILSSKKLLLSDSGFYLCAFSQGGAGSYNEQFFGPGTRLTVL.

The chain is built from TRBV9 and TRBJ2-3; TRBD2 aligns across 8 bases. The ends lost 2 bases at V and 2 bases at J; junction bases unmatched: 7. This CDR3 comprises 16 residues. CDR1 and CDR2 (germline): SGDLS, YYNGEE. The CDR3 DNA sequence: TGTGCCAGCAGCGTCGCAAGCGGGGGCACCACAGATACGCAGTATTTT. Its translation: CASSVASGGTTDTQYF.

The chain links TRBV5-4 to TRBJ2-3; tentative D call: TRBD2 (6 bases). This CDR3 has 13 amino acids. The germline V gene encodes CDR1 SGHNT and CDR2 YYREEE (reference sequence). The V and J ends lost 1 base and 5 bases respectively, with 8 bases between them. Here the CDR3 DNA reads TGTGCCAGCAGCTTGAACGGGGGAGATACGCAGTATTTT. Its protein is CASSLNGGDTQYF.

This clone showed up just once. V gene TRBV4-1 combines with J gene TRBJ2-3, with D unclear. V was shortened by 1 base and J by 0 bases, with 8 bases between the two germline ends. CDR1 and CDR2 (germline): MGHRA, YSYEKL. This CDR3 has 15 amino acids. CDR3 bases: TGCGCCAGCAGCCAAGGGCGAACTAGCACAGATACGCAGTATTTT. This translates into CASSQGRTSTDTQYF.

The DNA for the CDR3 is TGTGCCACCAGTGATTCTCAGGGGATTGGCTACACCTTC. Translation gives CATSDSQGIGYTF. The rearrangement joins TRBV24-1 to TRBJ1-2; weak D call: TRBD1 (6 bases). With 2 bases removed from V and 7 bases from J, the gap between germline ends came to 10 bases. This CDR3 is built from 13 residues. Looked up from germline, CDR1 is KGHDR and CDR2 is SFDVKD.

V gene TRBV29-1 combines with J gene TRBJ2-4; D perhaps matches TRBD2 (5 bases). CDR1 and CDR2 from the germline V gene are SQVTM and ANQGSEA. V was cut by 3 bases and J by 15 bases, with 15 bases left in between. The CDR3 is 11 residues long. CDR3 sequence reads: CSVDGRGRRYF. CDR3 nucleotides: TGCAGCGTTGATGGACGGGGTCGGCGGTACTTC.

Written as DNA, the CDR3 is TGTGCCAGCAGTTTAGCAGGGTTTGAGCAGTACTTC. As protein: CASSLAGFEQYF. The chain uses TRBV12-3 or TRBV12-4 and TRBJ2-7; D is undetermined. There are 12 residues in the CDR3. V was trimmed by 0 bases and J by 7 bases, leaving 7 bases between them.

The chain is built from TRBV29-1 and TRBJ2-3, with D hard to call. CDR3 size: 13 residues. CDR1 and CDR2 (germline): SQVTM, ANQGSEA. V gave up 7 bases and J gave up 0 bases, with 11 bases separating them. CDR3 coding DNA: TGCAGCGCTAACCCCGCCAGCACAGATACGCAGTATTTT. Translation: CSANPASTDTQYF.

Worth noting for this clone: Other nucleotide sequences in the sample specify the same CDR3. The chain is built from TRBV19 and TRBJ2-2; TRBD2 might be the D (6 bases). Looked up from germline, CDR1 is LNHDA and CDR2 is SQIVND (reference sequence). The CDR3 is 15 residues long. V lost 7 bases and J lost 3, with 15 bases in between. Here the CDR3 DNA reads TGTGCCAGTATCGGGACGGGGGAGGACACCGGGGAGCTGTTTTTT. Translation gives CASIGTGEDTGELFF.

The chain uses TRBV24-1 and TRBJ1-5, with D perhaps TRBD1 (6 bases). This CDR3 is built from 14 residues. Trimming shortened V by 3 bases and J by 4 bases, and 9 bases separated the two germline ends. Germline V gene lookup returns CDR1 KGHDR and CDR2 SFDVKD. The CDR3 region is CATSDGGLNQPQHF. In DNA, the CDR3 is TGTGCCACCAGTGATGGGGGGCTGAATCAGCCCCAGCATTTT.

The chain is built from TRBV5-1 and TRBJ1-5; D unresolved. The CDR3 is made up of 10 amino acids. Trimming stripped 4 bases from V and 6 bases from J, with 2 bases between. CDR1 is SGHRS and CDR2 is YFSETQ in the germline V gene. This CDR3 is CASSGQPQHF. CDR3 in DNA: TGCGCCAGCAGCGGTCAGCCCCAGCATTTT.